This T cell receptor (beta chain) comes out of a study of blood T cell repertoires in COVID-19. For the study at large: Acute and convalescent COVID-19 samples came from the United States, Italy and Spain.

Across about two dozen US areas, participants ranged in age from about 18 to 100 years. Donors were grouped by their self-reported clinical history. Sequencing was performed with immunoSEQ multiplex PCR; in TCRdb, only in-frame clones are kept and a portion is missing. The data show 330,000 or so clones, with more than 70% seen just once and 1% held by the top ten. The V and J ends lost 3 bases and 8 bases, in that order; junction bases with no gene match: 8. CDR3 length: 15 residues. The germline gives CDR1 SGDLS, CDR2 YYNGEE. Sequenced material: PBMCs or T cells enriched from blood (not recorded which). The chain carries TRBV9 and TRBJ1-6; TRBD1 matches 7 bases. The TCR sequence derives from a woman in her twenties or thirties who had been exposed to COVID-19. CDR3 region: CASSATGTAYSPLHF. The CDR3 DNA sequence: TGTGCCAGCAGCGCGACCGGGACAGCCTATTCACCCCTCCACTTT.